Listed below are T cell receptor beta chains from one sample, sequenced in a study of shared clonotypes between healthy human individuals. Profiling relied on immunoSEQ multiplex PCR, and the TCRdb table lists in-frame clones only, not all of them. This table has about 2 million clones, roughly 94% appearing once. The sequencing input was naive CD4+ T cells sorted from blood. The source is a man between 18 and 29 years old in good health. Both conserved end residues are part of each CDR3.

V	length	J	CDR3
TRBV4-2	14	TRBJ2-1	CASSQVGPPYEQFF
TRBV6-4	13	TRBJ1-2	CASSDGPNYGYTF
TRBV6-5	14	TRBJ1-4	CASSPQGGWKWLFF
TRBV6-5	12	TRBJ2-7	CASSYHGYEQYF
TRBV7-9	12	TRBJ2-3	CASSRDGALQYF
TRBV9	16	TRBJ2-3	CASSVASGRVTDTQYF
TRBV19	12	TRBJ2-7	CASSQRQDLVYF
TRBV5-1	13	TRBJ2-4	CASSLDSRNIQYF
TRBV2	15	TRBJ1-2	CASSEALGAAGGYTF
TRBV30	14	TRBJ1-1	CAWSVGGWGAEAFF
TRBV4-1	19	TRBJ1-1	CASSQDWGLPDRSNTEAFF
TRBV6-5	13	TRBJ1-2	CASRGDTGYGYTF
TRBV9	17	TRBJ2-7	CASSVAGTSGGTYEQYF
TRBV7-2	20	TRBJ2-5	CASSLASRLVRDSNQETQYF
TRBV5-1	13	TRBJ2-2	CASSFDNTGELFF
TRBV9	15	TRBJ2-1	CASSAQEGGYNEQFF
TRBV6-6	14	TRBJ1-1	CASSYLGQNTEAFF
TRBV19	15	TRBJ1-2	CASSRFQGVNYGYTF
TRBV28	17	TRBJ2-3	CASSLYRAGGGTDTQYF
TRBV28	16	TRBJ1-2	CASSLLVRGGNYGYTF
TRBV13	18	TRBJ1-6	CASSLGTGGASYNSPLHF
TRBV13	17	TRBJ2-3	CASSYGLAGVSADTQYF
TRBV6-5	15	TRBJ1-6	CASRDTGGYNSPLHF
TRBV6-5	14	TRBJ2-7	CASSYGQGAGEQYF
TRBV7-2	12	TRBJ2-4	CASSLSPNIQYF
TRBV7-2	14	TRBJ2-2	CASSPSWAVGELFF
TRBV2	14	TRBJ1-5	CASSETFSNQPQHF
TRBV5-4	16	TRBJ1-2	CASSGDFEGVASGYTF